This paragraph reports one T cell receptor beta chain. What it recognizes is unknown. The entry originates in a study of T cell responses to AZD1222 COVID-19 vaccine. Study-level findings and limits: Two doses of AZD1222 preceded a rise in Spike-specific TCR breadth and depth.

Libraries were prepared by immunoSEQ multiplex PCR; TCRdb keeps only in-frame clonotypes and omits some of them. The profile covers roughly 130,000 clones, with just over 85% appearing a single time and over 6.5% taken by the ten largest. The CDR3 runs 15 residues. CDR1 MDHEN and CDR2 SYDVKM come from the germline V gene. Between the trimmed V and J ends, which lost 3 bases and 3 bases, there was a span of 14 bases. This clonotype was sampled from an adult in good health. The chain combines TRBV28 with TRBJ2-5; the D gene is possibly TRBD2 (7 bases). Material: peripheral blood, obtained on day 0 of AZD1222 vaccination. Here the CDR3 reads CASSLSGGSEETQYF. Written as DNA, the CDR3 is TGTGCCAGCAGTTTGTCGGGGGGCTCCGAAGAGACCCAGTACTTC.